This T cell receptor beta chain appears in the sequencing data of a study of T cell repertoires in cytomegalovirus infection. About the research overall: Selected CMV epitopes included recently identified HLA-C-restricted ones as well as well-studied HLA-B-restricted ones. Study-wide points: HLA-C-restricted CMV clonotypes gave the most frequent clonotype in two of eight donors.

Of note for this clonotype: Its specificity is unknown.

TCRdb reprocessed the reads via MiXCR and lists one record per CDR3 protein. Among around 800,000 distinct CDR3 sequences listed, about 31% were seen once. Sequencing was performed on cultured CD8+ T cells from PBMCs, taken from culture after CMV antigen stimulation. The TCR was taken from a human donor in good health (CMV status not recorded). Some clones in this sample may be carry-over from other donors' samples.

In nucleotides, the CDR3 is TGCAGTGCCCCGCCCCCCTCGTCGAGCCCCTCCTACGAGCAGTACTTC. It translates to CSAPPPSSSPSYEQYF. The rearrangement links TRBV20-1 to TRBJ2-7; D unresolved. Trimming removed 6 bases from V and 0 bases from J, with 21 bases in between. The germline CDR1 and CDR2 sequences are DFQATT and SNEGSKA (reference sequence). The length of the CDR3 is 16 residues.